This T cell receptor (beta chain) derives from a study of human CD8 memory T cell subsets. The TCR beta sequencing libraries came from UMI-labeled 5' RACE. No DNA is given; TCRdb re-called the 5' RACE reads and lists each CDR3 protein once. The sample table sets out around 10,000 distinct CDR3 sequences. CDR3 length: 14 amino acids. CDR1 is ENHRY, CDR2 SYGVKD, per germline. Buffy coats donated by healthy individuals were the origin of the PBMC. This TCR came from a human donor in good health. The gene calls are TRBV10-3 and TRBJ1-5. The sample taken for sequencing was CD8+ stem-like memory T cells (TSCM and TCM) sorted from PBMCs. Documented subset: stem-like memory CD8 T cells (TSTEM), CCR7+ PD-1- TIGIT-. The CDR3 is CAISESISGQPQHF.